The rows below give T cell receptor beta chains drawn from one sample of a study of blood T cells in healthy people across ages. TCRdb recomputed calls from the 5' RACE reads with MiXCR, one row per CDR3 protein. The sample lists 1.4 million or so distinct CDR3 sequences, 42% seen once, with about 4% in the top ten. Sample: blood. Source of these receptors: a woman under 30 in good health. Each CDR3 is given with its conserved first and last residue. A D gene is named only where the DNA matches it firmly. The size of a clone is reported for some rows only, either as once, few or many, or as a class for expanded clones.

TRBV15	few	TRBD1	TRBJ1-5	TGTGCCACCAGCAGAGACGTGGGGCAGGGGGCGAATCAGCCCCAGCATTTT	CATSRDVGQGANQPQHF
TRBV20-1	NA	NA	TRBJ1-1	TGCAGTGCTAGTGACTACCGGAGAATGAACACTGAAGCTTTCTTT	CSASDYRRMNTEAFF
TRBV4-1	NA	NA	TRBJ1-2	TGCGCCAGCAGCCAAGTCGGCACCCAAATTGGGGGCTACACCTTC	CASSQVGTQIGGYTF
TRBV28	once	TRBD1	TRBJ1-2	TGTGCCAGCAATCGACAGGGGCCCTATGGCTGCACCTTC	CASNRQGPYGCTF
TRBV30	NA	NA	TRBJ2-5	TGTGCCTGGAGTACGGGAGTACATGAGCAGTACTTC	CAWSTGVHEQYF
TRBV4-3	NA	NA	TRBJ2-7	TGCGCCAGCAGCCAAGAGACCTACTACGAGCAGTACTTC	CASSQETYYEQYF
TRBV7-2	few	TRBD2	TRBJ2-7	TGTGCCAGCAGCCCCAGGGGACTAGCGGGAGTGCAGTACTTC	CASSPRGLAGVQYF
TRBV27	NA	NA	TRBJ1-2	TGTGCCGGCACCTCCCCGGGCAGGGGTGATGGCTACACCTTC	CAGTSPGRGDGYTF
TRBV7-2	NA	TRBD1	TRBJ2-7	TGTGCCAGCAGCGAGGGACAGGGGATACCCTACGAGCAGTACTTC	CASSEGQGIPYEQYF
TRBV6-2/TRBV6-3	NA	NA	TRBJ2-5	TGTGCCAGCAGTGACTCTCGTGGGGAGACCCAGTACTTC	CASSDSRGETQYF
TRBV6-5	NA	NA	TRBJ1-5	TGTGCCAGCGGAAGTCGCTCGGGGAGCAATCAGCCCCAGCATTTT	CASGSRSGSNQPQHF
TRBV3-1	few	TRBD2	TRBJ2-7	TGTGCCAGCAGCCAATATAGCGGGGGGGCCTACAATGAGCAGTACTTC	CASSQYSGGAYNEQYF
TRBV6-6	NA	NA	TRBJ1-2	TGTGCCAGCTCCCCCTTAAGTTGGGTCTATGGCTACACCTTC	CASSPLSWVYGYTF
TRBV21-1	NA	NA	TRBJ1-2	TGTGCCAGCAGTGGTACAGGGATTAGCGGCTACACCTTC	CASSGTGISGYTF
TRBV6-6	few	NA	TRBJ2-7	TGTGCCAGCAGACGACAGGGACTTAACTACGAGCAGTACTTC	CASRRQGLNYEQYF
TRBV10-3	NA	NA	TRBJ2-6	TGTGCCATCACCGAGAGGGGGGTAAGCGCATCTGGGGCCAACGTCCTGACTTTC	CAITERGVSASGANVLTF
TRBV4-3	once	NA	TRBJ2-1	TGCGCCAGCAGCCAGCCCTTGCTAGGGGGCTCCTACAATGAGCAGTTCTTC	CASSQPLLGGSYNEQFF
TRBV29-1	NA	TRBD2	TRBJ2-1	TGCAGCTTCGGGACTAGCGGGGGAGCCGAGCAGTTCTTC	CSFGTSGGAEQFF
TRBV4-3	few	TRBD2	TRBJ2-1	TGCGCCAGCAGCCAAGATCTGCCTAGCGGCGCCTACAATGAGCAGTTCTTC	CASSQDLPSGAYNEQFF
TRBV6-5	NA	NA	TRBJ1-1	TGTGCCAGCAGTTACGAGGTCTCATCGAACACTGAAGCTTTCTTT	CASSYEVSSNTEAFF
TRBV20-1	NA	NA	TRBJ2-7	TGCAGTGCTAGAGATCGAGGGGGGTGGGCCTACGAGCAGTACTTC	CSARDRGGWAYEQYF
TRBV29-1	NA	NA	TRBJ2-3	TGCAGCGTTCGGCGGGGTATTGGGACAGATACGCAGTATTTT	CSVRRGIGTDTQYF
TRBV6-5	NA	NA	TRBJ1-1	TGTGCCAGCAGTCACCATCGCGAGGTGCTCGCTGAAGCTTTCTTT	CASSHHREVLAEAFF
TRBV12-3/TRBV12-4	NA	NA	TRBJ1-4	TGTGCCAGCAGGGCCACAGGGTCTGGTGAAAAACTGTTTTTT	CASRATGSGEKLFF
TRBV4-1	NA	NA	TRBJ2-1	TGCGCCAGCGGAGCCTGGAGCTCCTACAATGAGCAGTTCTTC	CASGAWSSYNEQFF
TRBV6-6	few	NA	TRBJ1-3	TGTGCCAGCAGCCCTAGCGACGCGGGAAACACCATATATTTT	CASSPSDAGNTIYF
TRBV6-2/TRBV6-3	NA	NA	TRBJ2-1	TGTGCCAGCAATTCCTTCGGGCAAGAGACCCAGTTCTTC	CASNSFGQETQFF
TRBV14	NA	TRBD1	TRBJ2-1	TGTGCCAGCAGCCAAGAGGGGGGACAGGGTCATTACAATGAGCAGTTCTTC	CASSQEGGQGHYNEQFF
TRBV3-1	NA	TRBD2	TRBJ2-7	TGTGCCAGCAGTCCCAAGCGGGGGGCGGGGGACAATGAGCAGTACTTC	CASSPKRGAGDNEQYF
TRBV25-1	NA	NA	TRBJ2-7	TGTGCCAGCAGTAACGGACCGGGTGAGCAGTACTTC	CASSNGPGEQYF
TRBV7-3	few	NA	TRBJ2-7	TGTGCCAGCAGCTTAACCGCGGGCTCGCGCTACGAGCAGTACTTC	CASSLTAGSRYEQYF
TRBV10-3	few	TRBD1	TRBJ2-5	TGTGCCATCCCTCCGGGACAGACCTCGGATGAGCAGTACTTC	CAIPPGQTSDEQYF
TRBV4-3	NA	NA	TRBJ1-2	TGCGCCAGCAGCCAAGAGGGGGGATATGGCTATGGCTACACCTTC	CASSQEGGYGYGYTF
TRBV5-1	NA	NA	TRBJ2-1	TGCGCCAGCAGCTTATCACAGAGAGGCAATGAGCAGTTCTTC	CASSLSQRGNEQFF
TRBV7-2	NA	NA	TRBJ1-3	TGTGCCAGCAGCTTAGACGGTTCGCCTGGAAACACCATATATTTT	CASSLDGSPGNTIYF
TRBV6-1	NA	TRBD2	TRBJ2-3	TGTGCCAGCAGTCTGTCGGGGGTAGCGGGGAACACAGATACGCAGTATTTT	CASSLSGVAGNTDTQYF
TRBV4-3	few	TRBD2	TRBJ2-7	TGCGCCAGCAGCAATCTCTCGAGCGGGGGATTCCACGAGCAGTACTTC	CASSNLSSGGFHEQYF
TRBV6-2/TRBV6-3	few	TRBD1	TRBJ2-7	TGTGCCAGCAGTTCCTACAGGGGCGGCTACGAGCAGTACTTC	CASSSYRGGYEQYF
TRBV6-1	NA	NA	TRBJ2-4	TGTGACAGCAGTGAAGCCAGACCCGATAATGAGCAGTACTTC	CDSSEARPDNEQYF
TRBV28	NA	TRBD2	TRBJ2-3	TGTGCCAGCAGTTTGTCCATCCTAGCGGGAGGGGGGGACACAGATACGCAGTATTTT	CASSLSILAGGGDTDTQYF
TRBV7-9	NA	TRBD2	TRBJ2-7	TGTGCCAGCAGCTTTAGCGGGGCCCCCTACGAGCAGTACTTC	CASSFSGAPYEQYF
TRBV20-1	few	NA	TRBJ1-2	TGCAGTGCTAGCGCAAGGGCTGGCTACACCTTC	CSASARAGYTF
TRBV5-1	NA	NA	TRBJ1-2	TGCGCCAGCAGCTTGGGACCCGCCCCAGGGGCCAGTCAGGGCTACACCTTC	CASSLGPAPGASQGYTF
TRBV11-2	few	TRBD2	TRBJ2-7	TGTGCAGAGTCCGGGACTAGTGGACCCTACGAGCAGTACTTC	CAESGTSGPYEQYF
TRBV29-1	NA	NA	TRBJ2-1	TGCAGCGCTAATGGACAGTACAATGAGCAGTTCTTC	CSANGQYNEQFF
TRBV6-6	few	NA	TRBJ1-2	TGTGCCAGCTACAACGGTGGCTACACCTTC	CASYNGGYTF
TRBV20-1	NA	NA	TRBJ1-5	TGCAGTGCTAGAGATATCAATCAGCCCCAGCATTTT	CSARDINQPQHF
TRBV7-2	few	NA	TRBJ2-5	TGTGCCAGCAGCTTATGGCTTGGGGCAGCAGAGACCCAGTACTTC	CASSLWLGAAETQYF
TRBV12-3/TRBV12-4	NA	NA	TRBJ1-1	TGTGCCAGCAGTTTTAGGGTTCACGAAGCTTTCTTT	CASSFRVHEAFF
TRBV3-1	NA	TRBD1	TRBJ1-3	TGTGCCAGCAGCGAGGGACAGGGTGGTGGAAACACCATATATTTT	CASSEGQGGGNTIYF
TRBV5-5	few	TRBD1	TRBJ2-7	TGTGCCAGCAGCGTAGGGACAGATCTCTACGAGCAGTACTTC	CASSVGTDLYEQYF
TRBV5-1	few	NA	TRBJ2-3	TGCGCCAGCAAACCCAGGGCTGCCCGCACAGATACGCAGTATTTT	CASKPRAARTDTQYF
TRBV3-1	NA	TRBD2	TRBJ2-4	TGTGCCAGCCAAAAAGCGGGGGGTGGCATTCAGTACTTC	CASQKAGGGIQYF